A selection of T cell receptor beta chains follows, all from one sample in a study of beta chain features in type 1 diabetes. Data came from immunoSEQ multiplex PCR; TCRdb stores just in-frame clones and leaves some out. This table has about 900,000 clones, 17% appearing once. What was sequenced was naive CD4+ T cells from blood. The source of these receptors is a woman aged 18-30 years in good health. CDR3s include the opening cysteine and the closing phenylalanine or tryptophan. Each record gives: D gene, clone size, J gene, V gene, CDR3 DNA, CDR3 protein. D genes are given only for firm matches. Size is omitted from some rows. Given values are once, few, many or a class for expanded clones.

NA	few	TRBJ2-5	TRBV10-3	TGTGCCATCAGCCAGGGTCAGGGGACCCAGTACTTC	CAISQGQGTQYF
NA	NA	TRBJ2-2	TRBV7-2	TGTGCCAGCAGCCCCTCGGGCACCGGGGAGCTGTTTTTT	CASSPSGTGELFF
TRBD1	NA	TRBJ2-7	TRBV28	TGTGCCAGCAGCCTACCTCTGGGACAGGGCACCTACGAGCAGTACTTC	CASSLPLGQGTYEQYF
NA	NA	TRBJ2-2	TRBV7-3	TGTGCCAGCAGCTTATGGGGTTCCGGGGAGCTGTTTTTT	CASSLWGSGELFF
TRBD2	few	TRBJ2-7	TRBV7-6	TGTGCCAGCAGCAAAGAGGGTGCGGGAGCGGTTTACGAGCAGTACTTC	CASSKEGAGAVYEQYF
NA	NA	TRBJ1-1	TRBV7-3	TGTGCCAGCAGCTTAATGGGGCCAAACACTGAAGCTTTCTTT	CASSLMGPNTEAFF
NA	NA	TRBJ1-3	TRBV11-3	TGTGCCAGCAGCATAGGCGAAGGAAACACCATATATTTT	CASSIGEGNTIYF
NA	few	TRBJ1-1	TRBV5-4	TGTGCCAGCAGTACGGGTTGGGGTGGGAACACTGAAGCTTTCTTT	CASSTGWGGNTEAFF
TRBD2	few	TRBJ2-5	TRBV4-2	TGTGCCAGCAGCCAAGATATTTCAAGCGGGAGCGGAGAGACCCAGTACTTC	CASSQDISSGSGETQYF
TRBD2	NA	TRBJ2-1	TRBV7-8	TGTGCCAGCAGCTATACCGCCGGGAGGAATGAGCAGTTCTTC	CASSYTAGRNEQFF
TRBD2	few	TRBJ2-7	TRBV7-9	TGTGCCAGCAGTCGACTAGCGGGAACCTCCTACGAGCAGTACTTC	CASSRLAGTSYEQYF
NA	few	TRBJ1-2	TRBV28	TGTGCCAGCAGCCACAGAGCTAACTATGGCTACACCTTC	CASSHRANYGYTF
TRBD2	NA	TRBJ2-7	TRBV7-3	TGTGCCAGCAGGCAACGGGAGGGCCCCCCTTACGAGCAGTACTTC	CASRQREGPPYEQYF
TRBD2	NA	TRBJ2-1	TRBV14	TGTGCCAGCAGCCTTTCCCTAGCGGGAGAAAAAAATGAGCAGTTCTTC	CASSLSLAGEKNEQFF
NA	few	TRBJ2-4	TRBV10-3	TGTGCCTCCCAAGTCTCAATAGCCAAAAACATTCAGTACTTC	CASQVSIAKNIQYF
NA	few	TRBJ1-2	TRBV28	TGTGCCAGCAGCCTACCCGGGCCGACCTATGGCTACACCTTC	CASSLPGPTYGYTF
NA	NA	TRBJ2-7	TRBV7-6	TGTGCCAGCAGCTTAGCGTCTAGCGCTCCCTACGAGCAGTACTTC	CASSLASSAPYEQYF
NA	few	TRBJ2-6	TRBV5-1	TGCGCCAGCAGCTTGCCGGGGGTCTCTGGGGCCAACGTCCTGACTTTC	CASSLPGVSGANVLTF
TRBD2	NA	TRBJ2-7	TRBV28	TGTGCCAGCAGGGATATCGGACTAGCGGGATACGAGCAGTACTTC	CASRDIGLAGYEQYF
NA	NA	TRBJ1-4	TRBV15	TGTGCCACCAGCAGAGTCGTTACTTCCAATGAAAAACTGTTTTTT	CATSRVVTSNEKLFF
TRBD1	once	TRBJ1-2	TRBV6-6	TGTGCCAGCAGCGAGGGGGCGGCCTATGGCTACACCTTC	CASSEGAAYGYTF
TRBD2	NA	TRBJ2-1	TRBV28	TGTGCCAGCAGTGGGACTAGCGGTGGGGACAATGAGCAGTTCTTC	CASSGTSGGDNEQFF
NA	few	TRBJ2-3	TRBV11-2	TGTGCCAGCAGCCCTGAGGGGGAGCGGACGCAGTATTTT	CASSPEGERTQYF
TRBD2	few	TRBJ2-1	TRBV5-4	TGTGCCAGCAGCAAAAGCGGGAGCACGGCAAATGAGCAGTTCTTC	CASSKSGSTANEQFF
NA	few	TRBJ2-5	TRBV5-4	TGTGCCAGCAGCTTACGAGGGGCCCAAGAGACCCAGTACTTC	CASSLRGAQETQYF
NA	NA	TRBJ2-3	TRBV7-9	TGTGCCAGCAGCTTCGGAGAAGTGAATACGCAGTATTTT	CASSFGEVNTQYF
TRBD1	NA	TRBJ2-7	TRBV5-1	TGCGCCAGCAGCTCCCGGGACAGGGTTGGCGAGCAGTACTTC	CASSSRDRVGEQYF
NA	few	TRBJ1-2	TRBV18	TGTGCCAGCTCACCACGGAGGGAAGGAGGCTACACCTTC	CASSPRREGGYTF
NA	few	TRBJ1-4	TRBV10-3	TGTGCCATCAGTGAGGGAGGAGGAGGTAATGAAAAACTGTTTTTT	CAISEGGGGNEKLFF
NA	few	TRBJ2-2	TRBV19	TGTGCCAGTAGTATATTGGCTCCGGGACGGGGCGACACCGGGGAGCTGTTTTTT	CASSILAPGRGDTGELFF
TRBD2	few	TRBJ2-4	TRBV7-2	TGTGCCAGCAGCTTAGTGGGGGGGAAAATAGCCGTAAACATTCAGTACTTC	CASSLVGGKIAVNIQYF
TRBD2	few	TRBJ2-1	TRBV9	TGTGCCAGCAGCAACCCCCGGGAGGGCCGCCTGCATGAGCAGTTCTTC	CASSNPREGRLHEQFF
TRBD2	few	TRBJ2-7	TRBV2	TGTGCCAGTGGGGGGGACTCGAGCTCCTACGAGCAGTACTTC	CASGGDSSSYEQYF
NA	NA	TRBJ2-5	TRBV6-5	TGTGCCAGCAGCTCGGTGAGCCAAGAGACCCAGTACTTC	CASSSVSQETQYF
TRBD2	NA	TRBJ2-1	TRBV10-3	TGTGCCACCACGCTAGCGGGAGGGCGAACGAATGAGCAGTTCTTC	CATTLAGGRTNEQFF
TRBD2	NA	TRBJ2-2	TRBV19	TGTGCCAGTAGCCGACTAGCTGGGGAGCTGTTTTTT	CASSRLAGELFF
TRBD2	few	TRBJ2-7	TRBV7-2	TGTGCCAGCAGCCTAACAAGGACTAGCGGGTTAGGCGAGCAGTACTTC	CASSLTRTSGLGEQYF
NA	few	TRBJ2-7	TRBV9	TGTGCCAGCAGCCAAGGGGTCGAGCAGTACTTC	CASSQGVEQYF
NA	NA	TRBJ2-3	TRBV15	TGTGCCACCAGCGTTAGGGACACAGATACGCAGTATTTT	CATSVRDTDTQYF
NA	NA	TRBJ1-4	TRBV6-1	TGTGCCACCCGCCGGGACGGGAATGAAAAACTGTTTTTT	CATRRDGNEKLFF